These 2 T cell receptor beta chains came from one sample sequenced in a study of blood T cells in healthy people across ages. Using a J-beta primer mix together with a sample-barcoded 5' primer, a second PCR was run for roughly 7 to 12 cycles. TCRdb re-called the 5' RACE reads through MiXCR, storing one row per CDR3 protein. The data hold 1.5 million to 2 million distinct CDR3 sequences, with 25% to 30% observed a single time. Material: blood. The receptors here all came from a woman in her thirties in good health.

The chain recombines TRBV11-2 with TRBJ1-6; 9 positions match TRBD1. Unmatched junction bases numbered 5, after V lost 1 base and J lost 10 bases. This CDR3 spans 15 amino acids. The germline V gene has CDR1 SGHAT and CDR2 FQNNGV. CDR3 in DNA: TGTGCCAGCAGCTTAGGGACAGGGGCGAGATCACCCCTCCACTTT. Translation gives CASSLGTGARSPLHF.

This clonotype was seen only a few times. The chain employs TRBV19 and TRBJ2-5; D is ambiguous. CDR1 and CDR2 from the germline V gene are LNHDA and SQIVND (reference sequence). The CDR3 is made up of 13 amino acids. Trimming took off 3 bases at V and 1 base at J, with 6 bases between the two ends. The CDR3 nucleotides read TGTGCCAGTAGTATTTTCGGCCAAGAGACCCAGTACTTC. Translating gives CASSIFGQETQYF.